The T cell receptor (beta chain) described here comes from a study of blood T cell repertoires in COVID-19. On the study more broadly: Samples came from the United States, Italy and Spain, spanning acute and convalescent COVID-19. Sample material is recorded as cDNA or gDNA derived from T cells, B-cell-depleted T cells, or PBMCs.

This clone was counted between two and nine times. In the original analysis: How many nucleated cells were present was estimated from reference gene primer amplification. Some clones are missing from TCRdb's copy, which holds only in-frame ones; the method was immunoSEQ multiplex PCR. That table furnishes V, J and clone size, whereas the DNA furnished D and trimming. The top ten hold about 27% of the sample, which has 200,000 to 300,000 clones, approximately 80% seen once. Between the trimmed V and J ends, which lost 1 base and 4 bases, there was a span of 11 bases. The CDR3 is 15 residues long. Germline CDR1 is SEHNR and CDR2 is FQNEAQ (reference sequence).

The sequenced sample was peripheral blood. The rearrangement joins TRBV7-9 to TRBJ1-5, with D possibly matching TRBD1 (5 bases). The sequence was collected from a man aged 35-49 years with acute or convalescent COVID-19. The CDR3 loop is CASSLDRSGNQPQHF. In nucleotides, the CDR3 is TGTGCCAGCAGCTTAGATAGGTCAGGGAATCAGCCCCAGCATTTT.